This TCR beta chain is from a study of OX40 agonist ivuxolimab in advanced cancers. About the investigation overall: Ivuxolimab, which targeted the costimulatory receptor OX40 (CD134), was an agonistic, fully human IgG2 monoclonal antibody. Intravenous ivuxolimab was administered to patients every 2 weeks at six dose levels: 0.01, 0.1, 0.3, 1.5, 3 and 10 mg/kg. Among the roughly 52 dose-escalation patients, around 19 had hepatocellular carcinoma, around 15 melanoma, 9 renal cell carcinoma and 9 head and neck cancer. Three dose-escalation patients achieved partial responses, one with hepatocellular carcinoma and two with cutaneous melanoma. The paper covers the monotherapy dose-escalation part of the phase I ivuxolimab trial, which included N of about 50 patients. Prior anti-PD-1, anti-PD-L1 or anti-CTLA-4 therapy was permitted, and checkpoint inhibitors had been received by roughly two fifths of dose-escalation patients. In the dose-escalation cohort, 65% to 85% of patients were male, and the mean age was around 60 years with a range of about 20 to 90. The point of sequencing TCRbeta in the periphery was to test whether ivuxolimab changed TCR sequence diversity and drove clonal T-cell expansion. The full study reports these points: After ivuxolimab, CD8+ T cells had more expanded clones than CD4+ T cells on average. The antigen specificity of the peripheral T cells that underwent clonal expansion was not determined. In the 0.1-3.0 mg/kg groups, partial responders were among the patients with the lowest normalized peripheral clonal expansion, particularly in CD8+ T cells. Low levels of normalized T-cell clonal expansion were also shown by some nonresponding patients. Clonal expansion of both CD4+ and CD8+ blood T cells was observed from baseline to week 6 at doses 0.1 to 3.0 mg/kg.

Genomic DNA was isolated from the sorted cells so that the TCRbeta CDR3 region could be sequenced. The immunoSEQ Assay was used to sequence the TCRbeta CDR3 regions. In its TCRdb copy, this immuneACCESS table keeps in-frame sequences only and misses some clones. Where compared with another copy, unresolved V genes explain less than half of these, and the others have no known cause. Across this sample there are 78,000 or so clones, with more than 90% seen only once. The ten largest clones add up to roughly a tenth of the sample. The trial excluded patients who had a history of autoimmune disease or who were on systemic immunosuppression. In every dose cohort, peripheral blood was drawn for TCR sequencing at baseline, cycle 4 day 1, and cycle 7 day 1. Samples came from an open-label, multicenter, first-in-human phase I dose-escalation trial of ivuxolimab. Adults with locally advanced or metastatic melanoma, renal cell, hepatocellular, or head and neck squamous cell carcinoma were enrolled in the trial. CD4+ and CD8+ T cells were sorted separately from peripheral blood before TCR sequencing.

A remark on this clone: The target of this receptor is not known. The record has no base qualities; no much larger clone is one base away.

The source of this sequence is an adult with an advanced solid tumor such as melanoma, head and neck, liver or kidney cancer. The source material was CD4+ or CD8+ T cells sorted from blood, sampled in a trial of the OX40 agonist ivuxolimab.

The CDR3 protein sequence reads: CASSYRGGYTLHF. In nucleotide form, the sequence is TGTGCCAGCAGTTATCGGGGGGGTTACACCCTCCACTTT. The receptor chain draws on TRBV27 and TRBJ1-6; the D region possibly corresponds to TRBD1 (5 bases align). V loses 4 bases of germline sequence and J loses 14 bases, and the interval between the two ends is 15 bases. The CDR1 and CDR2 encoded by the germline V gene (reference sequence) are MNHEY and SMNVEV. Including the terminal cysteine and phenylalanine, the CDR3 comprises 13 residues. Just CDR3 DNA is preserved here, 39 bases in frame from base 1.